The 7 T cell receptor beta chains listed next were all sequenced from one sample in a study of OX40 agonist ivuxolimab in advanced cancers. Sequenced by immunoSEQ multiplex PCR; TCRdb stores in-frame clones only, minus some. The sample includes about 17,000 clones, approximately 86% of them seen just once. Here the sequenced sample was CD4+ or CD8+ T cells sorted from blood, taken in a trial of the OX40 agonist ivuxolimab. The receptors shown here come from an adult with an advanced solid tumor such as melanoma, head and neck, liver or kidney cancer.

The V call is TRBV19, the J call TRBJ2-5, with D perhaps TRBD1 (6 bases). This CDR3 is 13 amino acids long. Germline V gene data show CDR1 as LNHDA and CDR2 as SQIVND (reference sequence). Trimming pared 5 bases from V and 4 bases from J, leaving 11 bases between. CDR3 bases: TGTGCCAGTAGTTCGAGGACAGCAGAGACCCAGTACTTC. This codes for CASSSRTAETQYF.

This clone was found once. The chain joins TRBV9 to TRBJ2-1; D gene uncertain. V shed 4 bases and J shed 5 bases, with 10 bases lying between them. This CDR3 has 13 residues. The germline V gene has CDR1 SGDLS and CDR2 YYNGEE. CDR3 in DNA: TGTGCCAGCAGCAAGGACCCGGACAATGAGCAGTTCTTC. It yields the protein CASSKDPDNEQFF.

The chain is built from TRBV6-1 and TRBJ2-1; 8 bases match TRBD1. With 6 bases clipped from V and 6 bases from J, the junction kept 10 bases outside the gene matches. The CDR3 sequence is 15 residues long. The germline V gene encodes CDR1 MNHNS and CDR2 SASEGT. The CDR3 DNA reads TGTGCCAGCAGCCAGCAATTTGGACAGGGCAATGAGCAGTTCTTC. Its protein product is CASSQQFGQGNEQFF.

The genes are TRBV5-1 and TRBJ2-1; TRBD1 matches 9 bases. CDR1 is SGHRS, CDR2 YFSETQ, per germline. The CDR3 is 14 amino acids. Trimming at V came to 3 bases and at J to 7 bases, leaving 5 bases not matched to a gene. The CDR3 DNA is TGCGCCAGCAGCTCCGGGACAGGGTTTAATGAGCAGTTCTTC. It is translated as CASSSGTGFNEQFF.

The chain combines TRBV10-3 with TRBJ1-1, with TRBD1 identical over 11 bases. V lost 7 bases, J lost 10 bases, and 8 bases stayed unmatched. CDR1 and CDR2 from the germline V gene are ENHRY and SYGVKD. This CDR3 has 13 amino acids. The CDR3 sequence is CAINPGQGVGAFF. CDR3 DNA sequence: TGTGCCATCAACCCGGGACAGGGGGTCGGAGCTTTCTTT.

The chain employs TRBV15 and TRBJ2-7; D is ambiguous. The CDR3 has 12 residues. Trimming took off 2 bases at V and 5 bases at J, with 7 bases between the two ends. CDR1 and CDR2 from the germline V gene are LNHNV and YYDKDF (reference sequence). The CDR3 bases are TGTGCCACCAGCAGAAAGGCTGACGAGCAGTACTTC. This codes for CATSRKADEQYF.

J is TRBJ2-2 and V is TRBV6-1; D is perhaps TRBD1 or TRBD2 (5 bases each). Germline V CDR1 and CDR2: MNHNS, SASEGT. V lost 7 bases and J lost 6, with 12 bases in between. The CDR3 sequence is 13 residues long. CDR3 in DNA: TGTGCCAGCACGAGGGACGGGTCCGGGGAGCTGTTTTTT. Amino acids: CASTRDGSGELFF.